This T cell receptor beta chain was profiled in a study of blood T cell repertoires in COVID-19. The data were produced by immunoSEQ multiplex PCR, yet TCRdb's version contains in-frame clones alone and is incomplete. The profile shows 150,000 to 200,000 clones, 88% of them singletons. The trim removed 3 bases at V and 4 bases at J, leaving 6 bases unmatched. The CDR3 has 15 amino acids. Germline V lookup: CDR1 SGDLS, CDR2 YYNGEE. The genes are TRBV9 and TRBJ2-2; 7 nucleotides line up with TRBD1. Material for sequencing was PBMCs or T cells enriched from blood (not recorded which). The receptor's source is a woman aged 45 to 65 who had recovered from COVID-19. The DNA for the CDR3 is TGTGCCAGCAGCGGCCAGACAGGGAGCACCGGGGAGCTGTTTTTT. Translation: CASSGQTGSTGELFF.